This T cell receptor beta chain is from a study of immune heterogeneity within non-small cell lung tumors. Study as a whole: Classification of the tumors gave several squamous cell carcinomas, under eleven non-squamous carcinomas and 1 not otherwise specified.

Findings of the study overall: High-frequency T-cell receptor beta clonotypes were largely distinct between individual patients. Each patient's tumor sites shared recurring identical dominant CDR3 beta clonotypes, and individual sites also carried their own high-frequency clones. Local tumor mutational burden correlated moderately but significantly with local T-cell clonality (R approximately 0.35).

This clonotype was seen at least ten times. Its target is unknown. Bulk tumor genomic DNA constituted the template, at around 600 ng per sample. Taken during surgery, several biopsies per primary tumor were spaced as far apart as possible within the tumor mass. The study cohort was described as untreated, and its members had newly diagnosed non-small cell lung cancer. They went on to have curative surgery. The germline CDR1 and CDR2 sequences are SGHKS and YYEKEE (reference sequence). Trimming removed 3 bases from V and 7 bases from J; junction bases left unmatched: 5. There are 13 residues in the CDR3. Multiplex PCR employing 32 V and 13 J primers generated amplicons of the TCR beta CDR3. TCRdb called the multiplex PCR reads again in MiXCR, with one record for every CDR3 protein. Of about 13,000 distinct CDR3 sequences listed, about 23% are singletons.

This chain links TRBV5-5 with TRBJ1-1, with 8 bases identical to TRBD1. This clonotype was obtained from a man between 45 and 60 years old with non-small cell lung cancer. Sequencing was done on a sample of lung tumor tissue. CDR3 coding DNA: TGTGCCAGCAGCTCGAGACAGGGGATTGAAGCTTTCTTT. It specifies CASSSRQGIEAFF.